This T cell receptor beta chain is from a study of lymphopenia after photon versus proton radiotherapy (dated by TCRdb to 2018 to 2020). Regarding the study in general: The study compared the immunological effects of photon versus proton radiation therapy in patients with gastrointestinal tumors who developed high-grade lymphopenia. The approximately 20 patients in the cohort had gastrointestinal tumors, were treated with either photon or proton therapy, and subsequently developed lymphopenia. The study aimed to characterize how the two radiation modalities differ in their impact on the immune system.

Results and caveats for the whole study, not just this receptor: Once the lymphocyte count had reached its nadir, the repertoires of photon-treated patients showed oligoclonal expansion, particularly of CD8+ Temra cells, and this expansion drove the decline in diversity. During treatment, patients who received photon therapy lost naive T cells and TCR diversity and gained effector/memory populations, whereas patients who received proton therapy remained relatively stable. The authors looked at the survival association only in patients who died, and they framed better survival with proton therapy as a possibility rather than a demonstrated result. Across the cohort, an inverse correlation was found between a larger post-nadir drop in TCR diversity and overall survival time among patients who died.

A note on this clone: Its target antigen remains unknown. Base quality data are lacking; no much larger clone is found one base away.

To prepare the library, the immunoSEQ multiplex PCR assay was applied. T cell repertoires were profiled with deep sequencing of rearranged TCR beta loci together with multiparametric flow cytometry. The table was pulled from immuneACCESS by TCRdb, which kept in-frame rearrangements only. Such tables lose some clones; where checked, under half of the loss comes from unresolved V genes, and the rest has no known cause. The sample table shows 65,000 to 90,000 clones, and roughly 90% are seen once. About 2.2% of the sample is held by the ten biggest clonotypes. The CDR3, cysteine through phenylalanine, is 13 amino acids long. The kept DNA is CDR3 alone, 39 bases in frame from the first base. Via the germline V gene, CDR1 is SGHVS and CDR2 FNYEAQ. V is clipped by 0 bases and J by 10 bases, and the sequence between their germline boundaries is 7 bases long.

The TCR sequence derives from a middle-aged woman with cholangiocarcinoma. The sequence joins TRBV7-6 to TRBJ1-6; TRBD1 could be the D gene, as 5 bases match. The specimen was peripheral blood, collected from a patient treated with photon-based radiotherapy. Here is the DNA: TGTGCCAGCAGCTTAGCCGAGGGGTCACCCCTCCACTTT. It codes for CASSLAEGSPLHF.